The present T cell receptor (beta chain) was sequenced within a study of sequential checkpoint blockade in melanoma. Study context: 91 pretreatment tumor DNA samples were TCRβ immunosequenced.

As for treatment: randomized to nivolumab then ipilimumab (arm A) or the reverse (arm B). The method was immunoSEQ multiplex PCR; TCRdb's version includes in-frame clones alone and lacks a portion of them. The sample consists of thousands of clones, 28% of them appearing once. This clone was recorded at least ten times. The CDR3 is 15 residues long. V gave up 0 bases and J gave up 5 bases, with 11 bases separating them. Germline CDR1 SGHNT, CDR2 YENEEA. Sequenced here: tumor tissue (inferred from file names), sampled from a patient given nivolumab and ipilimumab in sequence. This TCR came from a human donor with melanoma. The chain links TRBV11-3 to TRBJ1-5; D gene ambiguous. CDR3 sequence: CASSLDSGRDQPQHF. The CDR3 DNA follows: TGTGCCAGCAGCTTAGATTCCGGGAGAGATCAGCCCCAGCATTTT.